The rows below give T cell receptor beta chains drawn from one sample of a study of blood T cell repertoires in COVID-19. This table comes from immunoSEQ multiplex PCR, and its TCRdb copy is limited to in-frame clones, with some not included. Of around 160,000 clones listed, around 83% are singletons. Sequenced input: PBMCs or T cells enriched from blood (not recorded which). The source of these receptors is a woman in her forties or fifties who had been exposed to COVID-19. Both conserved end residues are part of each CDR3. A D gene is named only where the DNA matches it firmly. Some rows mark clone size as missing; the rest say once, few, many or name a class of expanded clone.

v_gene: TRBV6-2/TRBV6-3
len: 16
j_gene: TRBJ2-7
d_gene: TRBD1
abundance: .
CDR3aa: CASSYQGQGPAYEQYF
CDR3nt: TGTGCCAGCAGTTACCAGGGACAGGGTCCGGCCTACGAGCAGTACTTC

v_gene: TRBV11-3
len: 15
j_gene: TRBJ2-1
d_gene: TRBD2
abundance: .
CDR3aa: CASSSGLGVSYEQFF
CDR3nt: TGTGCCAGCAGCTCGGGACTAGGGGTATCTTATGAGCAGTTCTTC

v_gene: TRBV5-6
len: 18
j_gene: TRBJ2-3
d_gene: TRBD2
abundance: .
CDR3aa: CASSPPWPGGPGTDTQYF
CDR3nt: TGTGCCAGCAGCCCCCCTTGGCCGGGGGGGCCCGGAACAGATACGCAGTATTTT

v_gene: TRBV2
len: 14
j_gene: TRBJ1-5
d_gene: .
abundance: many
CDR3aa: CASSSRGGSGPQHF
CDR3nt: TGTGCCAGCAGTAGCAGGGGTGGGTCGGGGCCCCAGCATTTT

v_gene: TRBV6-1
len: 14
j_gene: TRBJ1-5
d_gene: .
abundance: .
CDR3aa: CASSEEVRGQPQHF
CDR3nt: TGTGCCAGCAGTGAAGAAGTAAGGGGACAGCCCCAGCATTTT

v_gene: TRBV19
len: 14
j_gene: TRBJ1-5
d_gene: .
abundance: once
CDR3aa: CASRDKVGDQPQHF
CDR3nt: TGTGCCAGTAGGGATAAGGTCGGGGATCAGCCCCAGCATTTT

v_gene: TRBV29-1
len: 13
j_gene: TRBJ2-5
d_gene: .
abundance: .
CDR3aa: CSVWGQGKETQYF
CDR3nt: TGCAGCGTATGGGGTCAGGGGAAAGAGACCCAGTACTTC

v_gene: TRBV25-1
len: 13
j_gene: TRBJ1-5
d_gene: .
abundance: .
CDR3aa: CASSDALGRAQHF
CDR3nt: TGTGCCAGCAGTGACGCGCTCGGTCGGGCCCAGCATTTT

v_gene: TRBV5-1
len: 14
j_gene: TRBJ1-6
d_gene: .
abundance: .
CDR3aa: CASSPRGLDSPLHF
CDR3nt: TGCGCCAGCAGCCCTAGGGGACTTGATTCACCCCTCCACTTT

v_gene: TRBV7-2
len: 16
j_gene: TRBJ2-1
d_gene: .
abundance: few
CDR3aa: CASSPDQRPTYNEQFF
CDR3nt: TGTGCCAGCAGCCCAGACCAGCGGCCAACCTACAATGAGCAGTTCTTC

v_gene: TRBV18
len: 14
j_gene: TRBJ1-1
d_gene: .
abundance: .
CDR3aa: CASSLERQPRGAFF
CDR3nt: TGTGCCAGCTCATTGGAAAGACAGCCCAGGGGAGCTTTCTTT

v_gene: TRBV27
len: 17
j_gene: TRBJ2-7
d_gene: TRBD1
abundance: .
CDR3aa: CASSLSTGNWVKGEQYF
CDR3nt: TGTGCCAGCAGTTTATCGACAGGGAACTGGGTGAAGGGCGAGCAGTACTTC

v_gene: TRBV4-2
len: 15
j_gene: TRBJ1-2
d_gene: .
abundance: .
CDR3aa: CASSQDLGRYYGYTF
CDR3nt: TGTGCCAGCAGCCAAGATTTAGGGAGGTACTATGGCTACACCTTC